The T cell receptor beta chain described here comes from a study of blood T cell repertoires in COVID-19. Germline values: CDR1 SGHNT, CDR2 YYREEE (reference sequence). This CDR3 is built from 16 residues. The trim removed 4 bases at V and 4 bases at J, leaving 13 bases unmatched. Original processing methods: The authors estimated nucleated cell counts from reference gene primer amplification. Here immunoSEQ multiplex PCR was the method, and the copy in TCRdb shows in-frame clones only, minus some. V, J and clone size are those of that table, while D and trimming were read from the DNA. Here the sample spans almost 350,000 clones, almost 90% being singletons. Clinical history as reported by participants underpinned cohort assignment.

This TCR was sampled from a woman under 40 who had been exposed to COVID-19. This chain joins TRBV5-4 and TRBJ1-2, with TRBD1 identical over 7 bases. The sample consisted of PBMCs or T cells enriched from blood (not recorded which). CDR3 residues: CASSPGSSTGLYGYTF. The CDR3 nucleotides are TGTGCCAGCAGCCCTGGTAGCTCGACAGGGCTCTATGGCTACACCTTC. The whole variable domain, filled in from reference TRBV5-4 and TRBJ1-2, reads ETGVTQSPTHLIKTRGQQVTLRCSSQSGHNTVSWYQQALGQGPQFIFQYYREEENGRGNFPPRFSGLQFPNYSSELNVNALELDDSALYLCASSPGSSTGLYGYTFGSGTRLTVV.